This entry lists 19 T cell receptor beta chains sequenced from one sample in a study of blood T cell repertoires in COVID-19. The assay was immunoSEQ multiplex PCR, and TCRdb's table has in-frame clones only and misses some. The data contain about 140,000 clones, over 65% of them singletons. Sequenced sample: peripheral blood. The receptors were gathered from a man in his fifties or sixties with acute or convalescent COVID-19.

The chain joins TRBV30 to TRBJ1-1; D not certain. Per the germline V gene, CDR1 is GTSNPN and CDR2 is SVGIG (reference sequence). The CDR3 is 13 residues long. V dropped 0 bases and J dropped 3 bases, with 8 bases sitting between them. The CDR3 bases are TGTGCCTGGAGTGTAGCGCAGTACACTGAAGCTTTCTTT. Translating it yields CAWSVAQYTEAFF. Together with reference TRBV30 and TRBJ1-1, the CDR3 gives the full variable domain: SQTIHQWPATLVQPVGSPLSLECTVEGTSNPNLYWYRQAAGRGLQLLFYSVGIGQISSEVPQNLSASRPQDRQFILSSKKLLLSDSGFYLCAWSVAQYTEAFFGQGTRLTVV.

The chain uses TRBV6-5 and TRBJ2-1, with D possibly TRBD2 on 5 matching bases. Between the trimmed V and J ends, which lost 6 bases and 10 bases, there was a span of 10 bases. This CDR3 spans 11 amino acids. Looked up from germline, CDR1 is MNHEY and CDR2 is SVGAGI. The CDR3 DNA sequence: TGTGCCAGCAGGAGGGAGAAGGAGCAGTTCTTC. This codes for CASRREKEQFF.

The gene calls are TRBV30 and TRBJ1-4; no definite D call. The CDR3 runs 13 residues. CDR1 and CDR2 from the germline V gene are GTSNPN and SVGIG (reference sequence). Trimming removed 2 bases from V and 4 bases from J, with 8 bases in between. The CDR3 spells CAWSSLSNEKLFF. The CDR3 region has the DNA TGTGCCTGGAGTTCGCTTAGTAATGAAAAACTGTTTTTT.

This clone was seen only a few times. The chain joins TRBV9 to TRBJ2-3, with 7 nucleotides matching TRBD1. The CDR3 covers 15 residues. In germline, CDR1 is SGDLS, CDR2 YYNGEE. V gave up 3 bases and J gave up 1 base; unmatched junction bases: 5. DNA of the CDR3: TGTGCCAGCAGCGGATGGGACAGTGGCACAGATACGCAGTATTTT. Protein sequence: CASSGWDSGTDTQYF.

The V gene is TRBV5-1, the J gene TRBJ1-1, with D unclear. CDR3 length: 15 residues. CDR1 is SGHRS and CDR2 is YFSETQ in the germline V gene. V was trimmed by 0 bases and J by 6 bases, leaving 15 bases between them. This CDR3 reads CASSLEVRVGSEAFF. CDR3 sequence (DNA): TGCGCCAGCAGCTTGGAGGTCCGGGTTGGGTCTGAAGCTTTCTTT.

V usage is TRBV2 and J usage is TRBJ1-6; 7 bases align to TRBD1. This CDR3 comprises 14 residues. CDR1 and CDR2 (germline): SNHLY, FYNNEI. With 6 bases clipped from V and 7 bases from J, the junction kept 6 bases outside the gene matches. CDR3 DNA: TGTGCCAGCAGGAGGGGGCTAGGGAATTCACCCCTCCACTTT. Its translation is CASRRGLGNSPLHF.

The rearrangement uses TRBV2 and TRBJ1-4, with 8 bases aligning to TRBD1. The CDR3 contains 16 residues. In germline, CDR1 is SNHLY, CDR2 FYNNEI. V dropped 4 bases and J dropped 1; count of bases not matched to a gene: 5. The CDR3 sequence: CASSVQGARTNEKLFF. In DNA, the CDR3 is TGTGCCAGCAGTGTGCAGGGGGCAAGAACTAATGAAAAACTGTTTTTT. Full variable domain (outside the CDR3, taken from reference TRBV2 and TRBJ1-4): EPEVTQTPSHQVTQMGQEVILRCVPISNHLYFYWYRQILGQKVEFLVSFYNNEISEKSEIFDDQFSVERPDGSNFTLKIRSTKLEDSAMYFCASSVQGARTNEKLFFGSGTQLSVL.

V usage is TRBV10-3 and J usage is TRBJ1-3; D gene ambiguous. Germline-derived CDR1 and CDR2 are ENHRY and SYGVKD. V lost 10 bases and J lost 0, with 7 bases in between. CDR3 length equals 12 residues. The CDR3 protein is CATKASGNTIYF. DNA for the CDR3: TGTGCCACCAAAGCCTCTGGAAACACCATATATTTT.

V gene TRBV6-5 combines with J gene TRBJ1-2, with TRBD1 identical over 7 bases. The germline V gene encodes CDR1 MNHEY and CDR2 SVGAGI. V lost 9 bases and J lost 0; bases outside the gene matches: 4. The CDR3 loop spans 13 amino acids. CDR3 loop: CASKQGSNYGYTF. The CDR3 nucleotides read TGTGCCAGTAAACAGGGGTCTAACTATGGCTACACCTTC.

This clone was seen more than once but under ten times. The chain links TRBV28 to TRBJ1-1, with D possibly matching TRBD1 (5 bases). The CDR3 runs 15 residues. Germline lookup yields CDR1 MDHEN and CDR2 SYDVKM. The germline V and J ends were trimmed by 2 bases and 0 bases, with 10 bases remaining between them. The CDR3 sequence: CASSLPPGMNTEAFF. For the CDR3, the DNA is TGTGCCAGCAGTTTACCCCCAGGGATGAACACTGAAGCTTTCTTT.

The chain employs TRBV19 and TRBJ1-1; D remains unclear. This CDR3 is 14 amino acids long. V shed 3 bases and J shed 0 bases, with 8 bases lying between them. CDR1 and CDR2 from the germline V gene are LNHDA and SQIVND (reference sequence). The CDR3 DNA follows: TGTGCCAGTAGTATGGGCTTCTTGAACACTGAAGCTTTCTTT. It yields the protein CASSMGFLNTEAFF.

This sequence joins TRBV3-1 (or the pseudogene TRBV3-2) and TRBJ2-7, with 7 bases identical to TRBD1. CDR1 LGHDT and CDR2 YNNKEL come from the germline V gene (reference sequence). The CDR3 spans 17 residues. The V gene end was trimmed by 3 bases and the J gene end by 4 bases; junction bases not matched to a gene: 15. The CDR3 protein is CASSQLRIWTGRYEQYF. CDR3 DNA sequence: TGTGCCAGCAGCCAGCTACGGATTTGGACAGGCAGGTACGAGCAGTACTTC.

V and J are TRBV7-8 and TRBJ1-3; 7 bases are a match to TRBD1. The J segment lost 1 base and the V segment lost 5 bases, leaving 5 bases of the junction unmatched. Germline V gene data show CDR1 as SGHVS and CDR2 as FQNEAQ. The CDR3 runs 15 residues. The CDR3 region is CASSPWTGSGNTIYF. The CDR3 region has the DNA TGTGCCAGCAGCCCGTGGACAGGATCTGGAAACACCATATATTTT.

This CDR3 reads CASSLVSWGQSYSGANVLTF. The DNA for the CDR3 is TGTGCCAGCAGCTTGGTCTCGTGGGGACAAAGCTACTCTGGGGCCAACGTCCTGACTTTC. The rearrangement links TRBV5-8 to TRBJ2-6; tentative D call: TRBD1 (6 bases). V was trimmed by 0 bases and J by 0 bases, leaving 19 bases between them. CDR3 size: 20 residues. Germline CDR1 SGHTS, CDR2 YDEGEE.

The genes are TRBV6-5 and TRBJ1-5; D perhaps matches TRBD1 (6 bases). Germline CDR1 and CDR2: MNHEY and SVGAGI. The V and J ends lost 11 bases and 0 bases respectively, with 17 bases between them. The CDR3 has 15 amino acids. CDR3 in DNA: TGTGCCCATGAGGGGGGGGCGGCTAGCAATCAGCCCCAGCATTTT. This codes for CAHEGGAASNQPQHF.

The chain employs TRBV29-1 and TRBJ1-1; 9 bases align to TRBD1. Germline loops: CDR1 SQVTM, CDR2 ANQGSEA. The trim removed 7 bases at V and 7 bases at J, leaving 16 bases unmatched. The CDR3 length is 15 residues. The CDR3, as DNA: TGCAGCGCCGAGGGGCCAACAGGGGGCGCGATTGAAGCTTTCTTT. Its protein is CSAEGPTGGAIEAFF. Full variable domain (remainder filled in from reference TRBV29-1 and TRBJ1-1): SAVISQKPSRDICQRGTSLTIQCQVDSQVTMMFWYRQQPGQSLTLIATANQGSEATYESGFVIDKFPISRPNLTFSTLTVSNMSPEDSSIYLCSAEGPTGGAIEAFFGQGTRLTVV.

V usage is TRBV19 and J usage is TRBJ2-5, with a tentative D call TRBD2 (6 bases). CDR1 and CDR2 from the germline V gene are LNHDA and SQIVND (reference sequence). This CDR3 region has 14 residues. With 5 bases removed from V and 5 bases from J, the gap between germline ends came to 15 bases. The CDR3 DNA sequence: TGTGCCAGTAGTCCGCTACTAGCCTGGGAGACCCAGTACTTC. It translates to CASSPLLAWETQYF.

This chain uses TRBV5-5 with TRBJ2-7, with TRBD1 as a possible D gene (6 bases). The CDR3 has 14 residues. Deletions cut 2 bases from V and 5 bases from J, with 14 bases between. The germline V gene encodes CDR1 SGHKS and CDR2 YYEKEE (reference sequence). The CDR3 DNA sequence: TGTGCCAGCAGCTTCGCACAGGGTTCCCACGAGCAGTACTTC. It codes for CASSFAQGSHEQYF. The whole variable domain, filled in from reference TRBV5-5 and TRBJ2-7, reads DAGVTQSPTHLIKTRGQQVTLRCSPISGHKSVSWYQQVLGQGPQFIFQYYEKEERGRGNFPDRFSARQFPNYSSELNVNALLLGDSALYLCASSFAQGSHEQYFGPGTRLTVT.

The chain links TRBV5-1 to TRBJ2-6, with TRBD1 matching 10 bases. V lost 4 bases to trimming and J lost 3 bases; unmatched junction nucleotides: 10. The CDR3 sequence is 18 residues long. Germline loops: CDR1 SGHRS, CDR2 YFSETQ. This chain's CDR3 is CASSAPGTGVGGANVLTF. In nucleotides, the CDR3 is TGCGCCAGCAGCGCCCCCGGGACAGGGGTTGGTGGGGCCAACGTCCTGACTTTC.